This T cell receptor (beta chain) was sequenced during a study of T cells after yellow fever vaccination. Looking at the study overall: Any fraction with a low cell number was prepared using SMART-Seq v4 Ultra Low Input.

Study findings and constraints: Some clonotypes were seen in both the CD4 and the CD8 compartments. These made up a small share and likely arose from convergent recombination. Primary-vaccination clones mostly resurfaced post-booster (nearly 97% CD4, 75% to 90% CD8).

Comments on this clonotype: Its antigen is not identified.

Each CDR3 protein gets one entry after TCRdb re-called the 5' RACE reads with MiXCR. The sample carries under 200,000 distinct CDR3 sequences, roughly 9.6% recorded once. The sequences come from CD8+ T cells sorted from PBMCs, collected 15 days after the yellow fever booster vaccination. The sequence was obtained from a man between 18 and 29 years old who received the YFV17D yellow fever vaccine.

The CDR3: CASSYVQAYNEQFF. CDR3 DNA: TGTGCCAGCAGTTACGTACAGGCGTACAATGAGCAGTTCTTC. The chain is built from TRBV6-2 or TRBV6-3 and TRBJ2-1, with D possibly matching TRBD1 (5 bases). Germline assignment: CDR1 MNHEY and CDR2 SVGEGT. V was shortened by 2 bases and J by 4 bases, with 9 bases between the two germline ends. The CDR3 consists of 14 residues.